Listed below are T cell receptor beta chains from one sample, sequenced in a study of blood T cell repertoires in COVID-19. Sequenced by immunoSEQ multiplex PCR; TCRdb stores in-frame clones only, minus some. Among 160,000 or so clones listed, more than 70% were seen once. The sequencing input was peripheral blood. These TCRs come from a man between 60 and 70 years old with acute or convalescent COVID-19. Each CDR3 is given with its conserved first and last residue. A D gene is named only where the DNA matches it firmly. Clone size is stated in some rows and not others, as once, few, many or a class when expanded.

clone size	V gene	J gene	D gene	CDR3 protein	CDR3 DNA
.	TRBV6-2/TRBV6-3	TRBJ2-3	TRBD2	CASSGTRSGDTQYF	TGTGCCAGCAGCGGGACTAGGTCTGGAGATACGCAGTATTTT
.	TRBV3-1/TRBV3-2	TRBJ2-7	.	CASSQVPHHLDEQYF	TGTGCCAGCAGCCAAGTTCCCCACCACTTGGACGAGCAGTACTTC
.	TRBV6-5	TRBJ1-1	TRBD1	CASRPRQGVNTEAFF	TGTGCCAGCAGGCCCCGACAGGGAGTAAACACTGAAGCTTTCTTT
.	TRBV5-6	TRBJ1-6	.	CASSFGGRGNSPLHF	TGTGCCAGCAGCTTTGGCGGACGGGGGAATTCACCCCTCCACTTT
once	TRBV4-1	TRBJ2-3	.	CASSRIITASSTDTQYF	TGCGCCAGCAGCCGGATCATAACAGCTAGCAGCACAGATACGCAGTATTTT
once	TRBV5-1	TRBJ1-2	TRBD1	CASSLAQGASGYTF	TGCGCCAGCAGCTTGGCCCAGGGGGCGTCTGGCTACACCTTC
.	TRBV6-5	TRBJ2-1	TRBD2	CASRTRLAGDNEQFF	TGTGCCAGCAGGACTAGACTAGCGGGGGACAATGAGCAGTTCTTC
.	TRBV6-6	TRBJ1-1	TRBD1	CASSSPGQGTEAFF	TGTGCCAGCAGTTCCCCGGGACAGGGGACTGAAGCTTTCTTT
.	TRBV5-1	TRBJ1-2	.	CASSWTDSREHYGYTF	TGCGCCAGCAGCTGGACAGACTCGAGGGAGCACTATGGCTACACCTTC
.	TRBV19	TRBJ2-3	TRBD2	CASSSRLAGIRTDTQYF	TGTGCCAGTAGTTCTAGACTAGCGGGGATTCGCACAGATACGCAGTATTTT
.	TRBV3-1/TRBV3-2	TRBJ2-1	.	CASSKMVLQGNEQFF	TGTGCCAGCAGCAAGATGGTCCTGCAGGGGAATGAGCAGTTCTTC
.	TRBV7-9	TRBJ1-2	TRBD1	CASSTPGQEYYGYTF	TGTGCCAGCAGTACTCCGGGACAGGAGTACTATGGCTACACCTTC
.	TRBV5-5	TRBJ1-3	.	CASSFNSGGGNTIYF	TGTGCCAGCAGCTTCAACTCGGGGGGAGGAAACACCATATATTTT
.	TRBV19	TRBJ2-7	TRBD1	CASSRGQGAYEQYF	TGTGCCAGTAGTAGGGGACAGGGGGCCTACGAGCAGTACTTC
.	TRBV21-1	TRBJ2-7	.	CASSKRRETVDYEQYF	TGTGCCAGCAGCAAACGGAGGGAGACAGTCGACTACGAGCAGTACTTC
.	TRBV5-1	TRBJ1-1	.	CASSSFSLDMNTEAFF	TGCGCCAGCAGCTCCTTTAGCTTGGACATGAACACTGAAGCTTTCTTT
few	TRBV29-1	TRBJ1-1	TRBD1	CSVTQGAAEAFF	TGCAGCGTTACTCAGGGGGCGGCTGAAGCTTTCTTT
.	TRBV5-4	TRBJ2-7	.	CASSLAPSLLDEQYF	TGTGCCAGCAGCTTGGCGCCTAGCCTATTGGACGAGCAGTACTTC
.	TRBV5-1	TRBJ1-1	.	CASTLSGGSTHIAFF	TGCGCCAGCACCCTTTCGGGGGGCTCGACTCATATAGCTTTCTTT
.	TRBV27	TRBJ2-7	TRBD2	CASRTNRAGPSYEQYF	TGTGCCAGCAGAACCAACAGAGCGGGGCCAAGCTACGAGCAGTACTTC
.	TRBV4-2	TRBJ1-2	.	CASSQDRGAGGYTF	TGTGCCAGCAGCCAAGATCGGGGGGCGGGTGGCTACACCTTC
.	TRBV24-1	TRBJ2-1	TRBD2	CATSSGLGSIRGDEQFF	TGTGCCACCAGTAGCGGACTAGGAAGTATTAGGGGAGATGAGCAGTTCTTC
once	TRBV6-6	TRBJ1-6	TRBD1	CASSNPGQGNSPLHF	TGTGCCAGCAGTAACCCCGGACAGGGGAATTCACCCCTCCACTTT
.	TRBV19	TRBJ1-1	.	CASTQIERSTEAFF	TGTGCCAGTACTCAAATCGAAAGGAGCACTGAAGCTTTCTTT
.	TRBV25-1	TRBJ1-5	.	CASSIISNQPQHF	TGTGCCAGCAGTATAATTAGCAATCAGCCCCAGCATTTT
.	TRBV5-5	TRBJ1-6	TRBD1	CASSPAGTGGSPLHF	TGTGCCAGCAGCCCCGCCGGGACAGGGGGTTCACCCCTCCACTTT
once	TRBV27	TRBJ2-3	.	CASSRFDRFTDTQYF	TGTGCCAGCAGTCGGTTCGACAGGTTCACAGATACGCAGTATTTT
.	TRBV11-1	TRBJ2-1	TRBD2	CASSLGLAGAFEQFF	TGTGCCAGCAGCTTAGGACTAGCGGGGGCGTTTGAGCAGTTCTTC
.	TRBV6-5	TRBJ1-6	.	CASHDSPLHF	TGTGCCAGCCATGATTCACCCCTCCACTTT
.	TRBV6-5	TRBJ1-1	.	CASRQGNTEAFF	TGTGCCAGCAGGCAGGGTAACACTGAAGCTTTCTTT
.	TRBV6-6	TRBJ1-4	TRBD1	CASRKQGLEKLFF	TGTGCCAGCAGAAAACAGGGGCTTGAAAAACTGTTTTTT